These T cell receptor beta chains were read from a single sample in a study of T cells in Graves' hyperthyroidism and ophthalmopathy. Each CDR3 protein is one row after TCRdb ran MiXCR on the multiplex PCR reads. The sample has hundreds of thousands of distinct CDR3 sequences, about 20% seen once. The specimen sequenced was blood. The receptors were sampled from a man aged 25 to 40 with Graves' ophthalmopathy. The CDR3 runs from the conserved cysteine through the conserved F or W. Each record gives: J gene, D gene, CDR3 length, clone size, V gene, CDR3 protein, CDR3 DNA. D genes are given only for firm matches. Expanded clones are given a class, and other clones once, few, many or no size at all.

J gene: TRBJ2-1; D gene: -; CDR3 length: 12; clone size: few; V gene: TRBV20-1; CDR3 protein: CSARISGWEQFF; CDR3 DNA: TGCAGTGCTAGAATCAGCGGTTGGGAGCAGTTCTTC
J gene: TRBJ2-7; D gene: TRBD1; CDR3 length: 15; clone size: few; V gene: TRBV28; CDR3 protein: CATSTPLQGAYEQYF; CDR3 DNA: TGTGCCACCTCAACCCCTTTACAGGGGGCTTACGAGCAGTACTTC
J gene: TRBJ2-1; D gene: TRBD2; CDR3 length: 14; clone size: few; V gene: TRBV12-3/TRBV12-4; CDR3 protein: CATGGTGSYNEQFF; CDR3 DNA: TGTGCCACCGGGGGGACGGGGTCCTACAATGAGCAGTTCTTC
J gene: TRBJ2-2; D gene: TRBD2; CDR3 length: 17; clone size: -; V gene: TRBV19; CDR3 protein: CASSPWGIAGVTGELFF; CDR3 DNA: TGTGCCAGTAGCCCCTGGGGGATAGCGGGAGTCACCGGGGAGCTGTTTTTT
J gene: TRBJ2-1; D gene: TRBD2; CDR3 length: 13; clone size: many; V gene: TRBV27; CDR3 protein: CASSRGGRDEQFF; CDR3 DNA: TGTGCCAGCTCCCGAGGCGGGAGGGATGAGCAGTTCTTC
J gene: TRBJ2-3; D gene: -; CDR3 length: 14; clone size: -; V gene: TRBV12-5; CDR3 protein: CASGSQYSNQPQYF; CDR3 DNA: TGTGCTAGTGGTTCACAGTATAGCAATCAGCCCCAGTATTTT
J gene: TRBJ1-1; D gene: -; CDR3 length: 15; clone size: many; V gene: TRBV19; CDR3 protein: CASSIVTQPNTEAFF; CDR3 DNA: TGTGCCAGTAGTATCGTAACACAGCCGAACACTGAAGCTTTCTTT
J gene: TRBJ2-2; D gene: -; CDR3 length: 14; clone size: -; V gene: TRBV7-2; CDR3 protein: CASSWAGASGELFF; CDR3 DNA: TGTGCCAGCAGCTGGGCAGGGGCCTCCGGGGAGCTGTTTTTT
J gene: TRBJ1-2; D gene: TRBD1; CDR3 length: 15; clone size: many; V gene: TRBV6-1; CDR3 protein: CASSEEGTGAYGYTF; CDR3 DNA: TGTGCCAGCAGTGAAGAAGGGACAGGGGCCTATGGCTACACCTTC
J gene: TRBJ1-4; D gene: -; CDR3 length: 13; clone size: -; V gene: TRBV6-5; CDR3 protein: CASSYTFNEKLFF; CDR3 DNA: TGTGCCAGCAGTTACACGTTTAATGAAAAACTGTTTTTT